This TCR beta chain was captured by sequencing in a study of OX40 agonist ivuxolimab in advanced cancers. Across the study: Patients were 82.7% male with ages roughly 20 to 85, mean roughly 64. A partial response was reached by three patients: one with hepatocellular carcinoma and two with cutaneous melanoma. Study-wide results and caveats: At 0.1 to 3.0 mg/kg and by week 6, clonal expansion occurred in CD4+ and CD8+ blood T cells.

Some clones are missing from TCRdb's copy, which holds only in-frame ones; the method was immunoSEQ multiplex PCR. The top ten hold around 0.47% of the sample, which has about 59,000 clones, approximately 82% seen once. A word on this clone: What it binds is not known.

Trimming cost V 2 bases and J 4 bases; bases outside gene matches: 3. The CDR3 sequence is 14 residues long. CDR1 and CDR2 from the germline V gene are SGHNT and YYREEE (reference sequence). The chain combines TRBV5-4 with TRBJ2-3, with 8 bases fitting TRBD2. The receptor comes from an adult with an advanced solid tumor such as melanoma, head and neck, liver or kidney cancer. This material consisted of CD4+ or CD8+ T cells sorted from blood, taken in a trial of the OX40 agonist ivuxolimab. The CDR3 here is CASSLSGSADTQYF. In DNA, the CDR3 is TGTGCCAGCAGCTTAAGCGGGAGTGCAGATACGCAGTATTTT.